These 9 T cell receptor beta chains originate from one sample sequenced in a study of OX40 agonist ivuxolimab in advanced cancers. Using immunoSEQ multiplex PCR, the repertoire was profiled, and TCRdb retains in-frame clones only, with some absent. The sample records roughly 63,000 clones, about 89% being singletons. Sequenced material: CD4+ or CD8+ T cells sorted from blood, taken in a trial of the OX40 agonist ivuxolimab. These receptors all stem from an adult with an advanced solid tumor such as melanoma, head and neck, liver or kidney cancer.

For the CDR3, the DNA is TGTGCCAGTAGCCCAGGGACCTATGGCTACACCTTC. It yields the protein CASSPGTYGYTF. The chain uses TRBV19 and TRBJ1-2, with D tentatively TRBD1 (5 bases). Germline CDR1 LNHDA, CDR2 SQIVND (reference sequence). Trimming pared 6 bases from V and 4 bases from J, leaving 9 bases between. The CDR3 is made up of 12 amino acids.

V and J are TRBV5-6 and TRBJ2-7, with 8 bases lining up with TRBD2. J was trimmed by 3 bases and V by 3 bases; bases with no gene match: 8. The germline gives CDR1 SGHDT, CDR2 YYEEEE. CDR3 length: 15 amino acids. Here the CDR3 reads CASSWGIAGNYEQYF. The DNA of the CDR3 is TGTGCCAGCAGCTGGGGGATAGCGGGGAACTACGAGCAGTACTTC.

This clone was detected a few times. The chain recombines TRBV6-5 with TRBJ1-2; D gene unclear. The CDR3 sequence is 11 residues long. Germline V gene data show CDR1 as MNHEY and CDR2 as SVGAGI. With 5 bases removed from V and 6 bases from J, the gap between germline ends came to 7 bases. The CDR3 nucleotides read TGTGCCAGCAGTGGCGTCGATGGCTACACCTTC. Residues: CASSGVDGYTF.

The chain uses TRBV28 and TRBJ2-1; unclear D gene. Germline CDR1 reads MDHEN; CDR2 reads SYDVKM. The length of the CDR3 is 15 residues. Between the trimmed V and J ends, which lost 4 bases and 10 bases, there was a span of 20 bases. CDR3 loop: CASSSPVLSTAEQFF. Written as DNA, the CDR3 is TGTGCCAGCAGTTCCCCAGTTTTGTCGACCGCCGAGCAGTTCTTC.

The rearrangement uses TRBV7-2 and TRBJ1-1; D is ambiguous. V was cut by 3 bases and J by 12 bases, with 5 bases left in between. Germline CDR1 reads SGHTA; CDR2 reads FQGNSA. The length of the CDR3 is 9 residues. DNA for the CDR3: TGTGCCAGCAGCTTTCGACCTTTCTTT. Translating it yields CASSFRPFF.

The gene calls are TRBV7-2 and TRBJ2-1; D is unclear. Germline V gene lookup returns CDR1 SGHTA and CDR2 FQGNSA. V lost 1 base to trimming and J lost 6 bases, with 4 bases between them. This CDR3 has 12 residues. The DNA for the CDR3 is TGTGCCAGCAGCTTAGTCGTCAATGAGCAGTTCTTC. Encoded protein: CASSLVVNEQFF. The variable domain in full, with the rest retrieved from reference TRBV7-2 and TRBJ2-1, is GAGVSQSPSNKVTEKGKDVELRCDPISGHTALYWYRQSLGQGLEFLIYFQGNSAPDKSGLPSDRFSAERTGGSVSTLTIQRTQQEDSAVYLCASSLVVNEQFFGPGTRLTVL.

The chain employs TRBV6-6 and TRBJ2-7; a weak D match, TRBD1 (5 bases). The V gene lost 7 bases and the J gene lost 5 bases, with 9 bases spanning the gap. Germline values: CDR1 MNHNY, CDR2 SVGAGI (reference sequence). This CDR3 has 11 residues. CDR3 sequence: CASKGIHEQYV. The CDR3 region has the DNA TGTGCCAGCAAGGGGATCCACGAGCAGTACGTC.

This clone was observed once. The rearrangement links TRBV11-2 to TRBJ2-7; D is unresolved. This CDR3 has 13 amino acids. V was clipped by 5 bases and J by 6 bases, with 14 bases between them. Germline V gene lookup returns CDR1 SGHAT and CDR2 FQNNGV. The CDR3 region is CASSTARTGEQYF. CDR3 nucleotides: TGTGCCAGCAGCACAGCCCGGACCGGCGAGCAGTACTTC. The full variable domain, in which reference TRBV11-2 and TRBJ2-7 provide the parts outside the CDR3, is EAGVAQSPRYKIIEKRQSVAFWCNPISGHATLYWYQQILGQGPKLLIQFQNNGVVDDSQLPKDRFSAERLKGVDSTLKIQPAKLEDSAVYLCASSTARTGEQYFGPGTRLTVT.

The genes are TRBV2 and TRBJ2-5; the D is unclear. The V gene lost 5 bases and the J gene lost 2 bases, with 12 bases spanning the gap. The CDR3 covers 14 residues. Germline CDR1 SNHLY, CDR2 FYNNEI. CDR3 DNA: TGTGCCAGCAGTCCTAGTAGGGTTCAAGAGACCCAGTACTTC. The encoded protein is CASSPSRVQETQYF.